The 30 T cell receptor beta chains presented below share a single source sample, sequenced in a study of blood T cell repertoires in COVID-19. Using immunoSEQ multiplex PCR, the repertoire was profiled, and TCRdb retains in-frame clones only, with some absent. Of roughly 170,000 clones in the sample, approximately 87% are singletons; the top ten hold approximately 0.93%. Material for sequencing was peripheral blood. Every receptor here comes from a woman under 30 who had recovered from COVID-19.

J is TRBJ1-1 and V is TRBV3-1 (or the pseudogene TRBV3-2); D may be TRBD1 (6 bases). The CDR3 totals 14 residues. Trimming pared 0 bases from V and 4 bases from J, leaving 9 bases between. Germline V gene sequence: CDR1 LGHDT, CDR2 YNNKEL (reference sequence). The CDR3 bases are TGTGCCAGCAGCCAAGATGAAGGGGGCACTGAAGCTTTCTTT. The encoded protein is CASSQDEGGTEAFF.

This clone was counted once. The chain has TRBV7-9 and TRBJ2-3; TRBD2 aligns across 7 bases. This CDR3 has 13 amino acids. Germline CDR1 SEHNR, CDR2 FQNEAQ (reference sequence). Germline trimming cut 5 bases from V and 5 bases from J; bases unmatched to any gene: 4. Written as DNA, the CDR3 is TGTGCCAGCAGCCCCCCGGGAGGAGATACGCAGTATTTT. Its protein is CASSPPGGDTQYF. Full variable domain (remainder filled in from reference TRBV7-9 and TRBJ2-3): DTGVSQNPRHKITKRGQNVTFRCDPISEHNRLYWYRQTLGQGPEFLTYFQNEAQLEKSRLLSDRFSAERPKGSFSTLEIQRTEQGDSAMYLCASSPPGGDTQYFGPGTRLTVL.

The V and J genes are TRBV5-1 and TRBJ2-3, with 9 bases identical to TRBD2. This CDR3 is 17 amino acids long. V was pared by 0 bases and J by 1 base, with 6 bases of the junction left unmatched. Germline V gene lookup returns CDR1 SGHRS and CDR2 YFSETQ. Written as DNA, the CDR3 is TGCGCCAGCAGCTTGGCCCGTAGCGGGAGAGGCACAGATACGCAGTATTTT. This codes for CASSLARSGRGTDTQYF.

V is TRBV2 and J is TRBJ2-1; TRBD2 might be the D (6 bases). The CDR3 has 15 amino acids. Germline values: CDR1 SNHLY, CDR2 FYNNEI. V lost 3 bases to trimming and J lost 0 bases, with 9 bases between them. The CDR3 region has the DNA TGTGCCAGCAGTGATCGGGGGAGCTCCTACAATGAGCAGTTCTTC. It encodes CASSDRGSSYNEQFF.

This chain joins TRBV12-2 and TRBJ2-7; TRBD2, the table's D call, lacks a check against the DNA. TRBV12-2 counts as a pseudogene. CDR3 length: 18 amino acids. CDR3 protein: CASRLTPEKREKSHEQYV. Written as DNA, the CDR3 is TGTGCAAGTCGCTTAACCCCCGAAAAGCGGGAGAAATCCCACGAGCAGTACGTC.

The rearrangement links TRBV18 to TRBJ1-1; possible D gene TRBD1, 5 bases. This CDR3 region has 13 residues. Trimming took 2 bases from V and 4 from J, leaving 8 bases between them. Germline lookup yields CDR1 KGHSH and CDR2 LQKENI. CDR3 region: CASSPERGTEAFF. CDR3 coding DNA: TGTGCCAGCTCACCAGAAAGGGGCACTGAAGCTTTCTTT.

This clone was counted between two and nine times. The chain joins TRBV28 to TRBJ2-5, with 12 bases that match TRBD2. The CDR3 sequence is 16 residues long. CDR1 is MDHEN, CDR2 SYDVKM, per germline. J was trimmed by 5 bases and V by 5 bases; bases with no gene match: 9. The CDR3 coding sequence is TGTGCCAGCAGTACCCCAACGACTAGCGGGAGTGAGACCCAGTACTTC. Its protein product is CASSTPTTSGSETQYF.

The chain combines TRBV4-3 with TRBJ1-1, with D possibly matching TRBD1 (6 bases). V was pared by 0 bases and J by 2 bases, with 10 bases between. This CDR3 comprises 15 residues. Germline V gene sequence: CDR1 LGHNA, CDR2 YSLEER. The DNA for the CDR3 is TGCGCCAGCAGCCAAGATTGGGACACAAACACTGAAGCTTTCTTT. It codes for CASSQDWDTNTEAFF.

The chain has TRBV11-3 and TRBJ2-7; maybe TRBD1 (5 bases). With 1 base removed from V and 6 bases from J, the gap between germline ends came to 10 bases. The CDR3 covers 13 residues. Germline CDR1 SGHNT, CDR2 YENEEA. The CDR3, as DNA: TGTGCCAGCAGCTTAGGGCAGGGTGGCGAGCAGTACTTC. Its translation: CASSLGQGGEQYF.

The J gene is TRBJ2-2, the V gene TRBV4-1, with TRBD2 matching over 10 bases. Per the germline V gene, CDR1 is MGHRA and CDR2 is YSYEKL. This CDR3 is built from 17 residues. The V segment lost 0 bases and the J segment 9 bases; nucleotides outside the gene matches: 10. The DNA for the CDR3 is TGCGCCAGCAGCCAAGAGTTACTAGCGGGGCCCGACCGGGAGCTGTTTTTT. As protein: CASSQELLAGPDRELFF.

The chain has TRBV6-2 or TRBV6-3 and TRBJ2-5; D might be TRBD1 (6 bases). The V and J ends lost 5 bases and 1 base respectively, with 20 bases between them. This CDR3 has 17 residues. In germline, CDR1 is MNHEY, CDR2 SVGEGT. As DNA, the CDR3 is TGTGCCAGCAGTGGCGCCCTCCGGGACAAAATCCAAGAGACCCAGTACTTC. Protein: CASSGALRDKIQETQYF.

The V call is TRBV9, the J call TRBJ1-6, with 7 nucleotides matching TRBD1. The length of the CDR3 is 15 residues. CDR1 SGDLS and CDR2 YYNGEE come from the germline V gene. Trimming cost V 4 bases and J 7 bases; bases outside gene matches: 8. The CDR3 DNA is TGTGCCAGCAGCCCCACGACAGGGAGCAATTCACCCCTCCACTTT. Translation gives CASSPTTGSNSPLHF.

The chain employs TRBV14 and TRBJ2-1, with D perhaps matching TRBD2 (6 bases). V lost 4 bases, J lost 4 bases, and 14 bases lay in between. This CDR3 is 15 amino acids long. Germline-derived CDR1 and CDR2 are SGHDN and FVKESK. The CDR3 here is CASSPQGRGYNEQFF. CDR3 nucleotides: TGTGCCAGCAGCCCCCAGGGTCGGGGGTACAATGAGCAGTTCTTC.

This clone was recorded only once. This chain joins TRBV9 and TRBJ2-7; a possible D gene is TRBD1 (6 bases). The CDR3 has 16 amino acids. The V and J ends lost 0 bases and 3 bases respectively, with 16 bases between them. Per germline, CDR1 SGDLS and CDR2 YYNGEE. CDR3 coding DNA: TGTGCCAGCAGCGTAGGGTTGGGGGCAAAAGGCTACGAGCAGTACTTC. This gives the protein CASSVGLGAKGYEQYF. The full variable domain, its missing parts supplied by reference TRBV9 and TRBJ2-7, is DSGVTQTPKHLITATGQRVTLRCSPRSGDLSVYWYQQSLDQGLQFLIQYYNGEERAKGNILERFSAQQFPDLHSELNLSSLELGDSALYFCASSVGLGAKGYEQYFGPGTRLTVT.

CDR3 loop: CASSKTGGWANEKLFF. The DNA for the CDR3 is TGTGCCAGCAGCAAGACAGGGGGGTGGGCTAATGAAAAACTGTTTTTT. The chain employs TRBV27 and TRBJ1-4, with 9 positions matching TRBD1. J gave up 3 bases and V 6 bases, and 8 bases lay outside the gene matches. Germline V gene data show CDR1 as MNHEY and CDR2 as SMNVEV (reference sequence). The CDR3 covers 16 residues.

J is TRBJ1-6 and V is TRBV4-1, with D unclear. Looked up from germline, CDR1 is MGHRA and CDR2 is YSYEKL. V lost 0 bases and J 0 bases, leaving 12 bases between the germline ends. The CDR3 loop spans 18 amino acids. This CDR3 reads CASSQDVTGSSYNSPLHF. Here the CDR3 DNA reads TGCGCCAGCAGCCAAGATGTGACGGGGAGCTCCTATAATTCACCCCTCCACTTT.

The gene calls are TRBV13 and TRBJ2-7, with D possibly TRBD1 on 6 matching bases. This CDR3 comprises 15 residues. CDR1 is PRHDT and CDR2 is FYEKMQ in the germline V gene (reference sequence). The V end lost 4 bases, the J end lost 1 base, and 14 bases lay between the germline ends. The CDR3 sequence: CASSSGQSQSYEQYF. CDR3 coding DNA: TGTGCCAGCAGCTCAGGACAGAGTCAATCCTACGAGCAGTACTTC.

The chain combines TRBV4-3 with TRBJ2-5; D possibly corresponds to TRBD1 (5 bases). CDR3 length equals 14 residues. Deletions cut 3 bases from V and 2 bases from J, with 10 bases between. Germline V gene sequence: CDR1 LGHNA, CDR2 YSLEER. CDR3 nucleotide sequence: TGCGCCAGCAGCCACACAGGTTTACAAGAGACCCAGTACTTC. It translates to CASSHTGLQETQYF.

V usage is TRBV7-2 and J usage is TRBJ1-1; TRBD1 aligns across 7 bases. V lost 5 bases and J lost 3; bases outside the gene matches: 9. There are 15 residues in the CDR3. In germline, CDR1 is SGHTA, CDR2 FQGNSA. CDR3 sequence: CASSKFTGEDTEAFF. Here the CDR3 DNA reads TGTGCCAGCAGCAAATTTACAGGGGAGGACACTGAAGCTTTCTTT.

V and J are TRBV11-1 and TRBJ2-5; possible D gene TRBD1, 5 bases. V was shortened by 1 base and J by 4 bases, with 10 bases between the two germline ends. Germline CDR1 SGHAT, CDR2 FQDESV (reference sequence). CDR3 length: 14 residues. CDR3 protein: CASSLDRPLETQYF. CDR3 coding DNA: TGTGCCAGCAGCTTAGACAGGCCCCTAGAGACCCAGTACTTC.

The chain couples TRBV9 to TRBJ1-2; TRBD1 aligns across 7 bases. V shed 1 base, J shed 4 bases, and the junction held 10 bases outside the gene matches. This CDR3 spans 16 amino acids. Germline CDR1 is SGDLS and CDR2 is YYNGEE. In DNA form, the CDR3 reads TGTGCCAGCAGCGTATTGCAGGGGGTTTCCCCCTATGGCTACACCTTC. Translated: CASSVLQGVSPYGYTF.

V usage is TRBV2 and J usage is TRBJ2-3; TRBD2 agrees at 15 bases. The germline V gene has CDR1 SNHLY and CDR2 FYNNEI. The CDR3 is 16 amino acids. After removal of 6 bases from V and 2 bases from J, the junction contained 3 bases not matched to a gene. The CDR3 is CASRGTSGGYTDTQYF. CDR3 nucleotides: TGTGCCAGCAGGGGGACTAGCGGGGGGTACACAGATACGCAGTATTTT.

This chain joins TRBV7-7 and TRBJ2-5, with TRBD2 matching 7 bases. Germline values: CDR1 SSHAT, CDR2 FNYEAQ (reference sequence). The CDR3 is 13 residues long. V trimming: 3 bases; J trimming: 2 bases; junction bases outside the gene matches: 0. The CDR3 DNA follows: TGTGCCAGCAGCTTCGGGGGGCAAGAGACCCAGTACTTC. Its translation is CASSFGGQETQYF.

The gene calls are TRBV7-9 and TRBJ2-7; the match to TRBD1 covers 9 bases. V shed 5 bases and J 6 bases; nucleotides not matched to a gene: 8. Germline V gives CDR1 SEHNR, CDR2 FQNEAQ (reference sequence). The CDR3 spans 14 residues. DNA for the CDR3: TGTGCCAGCAGCCCTTGGACAGGGGACCTCGAGCAGTACTTC. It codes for CASSPWTGDLEQYF.

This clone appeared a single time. The DNA of the CDR3 is TGTGCCAGCACAGGGGGAGCCTACGAGCAGTACTTC. Protein sequence: CASTGGAYEQYF. The chain couples TRBV7-2 to TRBJ2-7; 7 positions match TRBD1. J was trimmed by 2 bases and V by 7 bases; bases with no gene match: 2. The CDR3 consists of 12 residues. Germline CDR1 SGHTA, CDR2 FQGNSA.

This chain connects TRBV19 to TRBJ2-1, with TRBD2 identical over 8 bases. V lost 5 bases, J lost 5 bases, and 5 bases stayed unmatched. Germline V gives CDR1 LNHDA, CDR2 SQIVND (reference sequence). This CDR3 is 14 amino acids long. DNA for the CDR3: TGTGCCAGTAGTCTCAGCGGGAGTAACAATGAGCAGTTCTTC. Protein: CASSLSGSNNEQFF.

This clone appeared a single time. The CDR3 is CASDIPFTDTQYF. The CDR3 DNA is TGTGCCAGCGACATCCCCTTCACAGATACGCAGTATTTT. This sequence joins TRBV2 and TRBJ2-3; D uncertain. CDR3 length: 13 amino acids. Deletions cut 8 bases from V and 2 bases from J, with 11 bases between. Germline CDR1 reads SNHLY; CDR2 reads FYNNEI.

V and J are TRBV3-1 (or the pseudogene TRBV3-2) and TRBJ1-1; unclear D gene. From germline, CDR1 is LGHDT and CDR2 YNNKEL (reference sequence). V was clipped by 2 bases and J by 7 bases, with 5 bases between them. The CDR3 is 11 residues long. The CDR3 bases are TGTGCCAGCAGCCAAACAGATGAAGCTTTCTTT. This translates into CASSQTDEAFF.

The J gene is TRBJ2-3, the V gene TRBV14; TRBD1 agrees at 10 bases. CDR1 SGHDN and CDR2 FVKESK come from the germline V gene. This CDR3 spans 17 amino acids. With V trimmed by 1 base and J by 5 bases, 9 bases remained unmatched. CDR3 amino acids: CASSQGVGQGFGDTQYF. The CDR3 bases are TGTGCCAGCAGCCAAGGAGTGGGACAGGGGTTTGGAGATACGCAGTATTTT.

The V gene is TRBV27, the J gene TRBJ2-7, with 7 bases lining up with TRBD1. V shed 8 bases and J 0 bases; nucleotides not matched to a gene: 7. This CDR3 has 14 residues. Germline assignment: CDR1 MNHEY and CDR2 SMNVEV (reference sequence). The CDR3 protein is CASSQGQFSYEQYF. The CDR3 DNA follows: TGTGCCAGCTCCCAGGGACAGTTCTCCTACGAGCAGTACTTC.